The present T cell receptor beta chain was sequenced within a study of blood T cell repertoires in COVID-19. Study details: Acute-phase and convalescent COVID-19 samples originated in the United States, Italy and Spain. The cDNA or gDNA used as material had been derived from T cells, B-cell-depleted T cells, or PBMCs.

The CDR3 extends over 17 amino acids. V shed 4 bases and J 0 bases; nucleotides not matched to a gene: 7. CDR1 is SGHRS, CDR2 YFSETQ, per germline. The assay was immunoSEQ multiplex PCR, and TCRdb's table has in-frame clones only and misses some. This table holds hundreds of thousands of clones, approximately 89% found once. Sequencing used peripheral blood. This chain links TRBV5-1 with TRBJ2-5, with 12 bases lining up with TRBD2. This receptor was obtained from a woman between 45 and 65 years old who had recovered from COVID-19. CDR3 loop: CASSAGLAGQYQETQYF. Written as DNA, the CDR3 is TGCGCCAGCAGCGCCGGACTAGCGGGGCAGTACCAAGAGACCCAGTACTTC.